The 20 T cell receptor beta chains below come from one sample, sequenced in a study of human T cells and chemical hapten exposure. Individual cDNA molecules each carried unique molecular identifiers attached by the library. TCRdb itself ran the reads through MiXCR, one entry per CDR3 protein. The table shows around 120,000 distinct CDR3 sequences, with 8.5% to 9% occurring only once. Total RNA was isolated from whole blood that had not been fractionated. Material for sequencing was whole blood. The source is a human donor in good health. Some clones in this sample may be carry-over from other donors' samples.

This clonotype was seen ten or more times. This chain joins TRBV10-2 and TRBJ2-2, with D perhaps matching TRBD1 (5 bases). The germline V and J ends were trimmed by 4 bases and 3 bases, with 18 bases remaining between them. The CDR3 is made up of 17 amino acids. The V gene's germline CDR1 is WSHSY and CDR2 SAAADI. The CDR3 sequence: CASSGWIGRVDTGELFF. The CDR3 DNA reads as TGCGCCAGCAGTGGGTGGATAGGCAGGGTCGACACCGGGGAGCTGTTTTTT.

Only a few counts were recorded for this clonotype. This rearrangement joins TRBV7-9 to TRBJ2-5; either TRBD1 or TRBD2 may supply D (5 bases each). The CDR3 runs to 14 residues. Trimming took 4 bases from V and 5 from J, leaving 14 bases between them. Germline-derived CDR1 and CDR2 are SEHNR and FQNEAQ (reference sequence). This chain's CDR3 is CASSSTAWRETQYF. The CDR3 region has the DNA TGTGCCAGCAGCTCGACAGCCTGGAGGGAGACCCAGTACTTC.

V gene TRBV6-5 combines with J gene TRBJ2-1; 12 positions match TRBD2. This CDR3 is 17 amino acids long. Germline lookup yields CDR1 MNHEY and CDR2 SVGAGI. V was pared by 0 bases and J by 4 bases, with 4 bases of the junction left unmatched. DNA for the CDR3: TGTGCCAGCAGTTACTCTTCTAGCGGGGGGGTTTACAATGAGCAGTTCTTC. Translated: CASSYSSSGGVYNEQFF.

This clonotype was found a few times. The chain recombines TRBV3-1 with TRBJ2-6; D call uncertain. V lost 2 bases and J 0 bases, leaving 11 bases between the germline ends. The germline V gene has CDR1 LGHDT and CDR2 YNNKEL (reference sequence). This CDR3 region has 17 residues. CDR3 DNA: TGTGCCAGCAGCCAAAACAGCCGCGCCTCTGGGGCCAACGTCCTGACTTTC. This encodes CASSQNSRASGANVLTF.

Only a few counts were recorded for this clonotype. The chain links TRBV6-5 to TRBJ1-1, with no clear D. The CDR3 length is 13 residues. Germline values: CDR1 MNHEY, CDR2 SVGAGI. Deletions cut 1 base from V and 3 bases from J, with 6 bases between. The CDR3 region is CASSYLLDTEAFF. The DNA of the CDR3 is TGTGCCAGCAGTTACTTACTCGACACTGAAGCTTTCTTT.

The genes are TRBV4-2 and TRBJ2-7; the D gene is possibly TRBD1 (6 bases). V was clipped by 5 bases and J by 2 bases, with 16 bases between them. This CDR3 is built from 15 residues. Germline-derived CDR1 and CDR2 are LGHNA and YNFKEQ. DNA for the CDR3: TGTGCCAGCAGCTCCGCCGGGACAAGTACCTACGAGCAGTACTTC. It encodes CASSSAGTSTYEQYF.

The chain links TRBV20-1 to TRBJ2-2; perhaps TRBD1 as D (7 bases). This CDR3 spans 18 amino acids. V shed 1 base and J shed 5 bases, with 23 bases lying between them. Germline-derived CDR1 and CDR2 are DFQATT and SNEGSKA (reference sequence). The CDR3 loop is CSARGGGGSRLTTGELFF. CDR3 sequence (DNA): TGCAGTGCTAGAGGCGGAGGGGGCTCCAGGCTTACTACCGGGGAGCTGTTTTTT.

V gene TRBV7-6 combines with J gene TRBJ1-3; 8 bases agree with TRBD1. The CDR3 covers 15 residues. The trim removed 5 bases at V and 3 bases at J, leaving 6 bases unmatched. From germline, CDR1 is SGHVS and CDR2 FNYEAQ. The CDR3 sequence is CASSPLDRDGNTIYF. For the CDR3, the DNA is TGTGCCAGCAGCCCCCTGGACAGGGATGGAAACACCATATATTTT.

For the CDR3, the DNA is TGTGCCAGCAGCTTAATACTAGCGGGAGCGGGGAATGAGCAGTTCTTC. Protein: CASSLILAGAGNEQFF. The chain couples TRBV7-8 to TRBJ2-1, with 11 bases identical to TRBD2. This CDR3 is 16 amino acids long. CDR1 is SGHVS and CDR2 is FQNEAQ in the germline V gene. Germline trimming cut 2 bases from V and 7 bases from J; bases unmatched to any gene: 7. Full variable domain (remainder filled in from reference TRBV7-8 and TRBJ2-1): GAGVSQSPRYKVAKRGQDVALRCDPISGHVSLFWYQQALGQGPEFLTYFQNEAQLDKSGLPSDRFFAERPEGSVSTLKIQRTQQEDSAVYLCASSLILAGAGNEQFFGPGTRLTVL.

This clonotype was counted many times. The chain uses TRBV9 and TRBJ2-6, with D uncertain. V lost 0 bases to trimming and J lost 2 bases, with 6 bases between them. The V gene's germline CDR1 is SGDLS and CDR2 YYNGEE. The CDR3 spans 15 residues. This CDR3 is CASSVEVAGANVLTF. For the CDR3, the DNA is TGTGCCAGCAGCGTAGAGGTAGCTGGGGCCAACGTCCTGACTTTC.

The chain uses TRBV12-5 and TRBJ1-2; perhaps TRBD1 as D (5 bases). CDR1 and CDR2 (germline): LGHNT, FRNRAP. V was clipped by 6 bases and J by 4 bases, with 12 bases between them. The CDR3 extends over 13 amino acids. CDR3 bases: TGTGCTAGTGGACCCGGGACTACCTATGGCTACACCTTC. Protein: CASGPGTTYGYTF.

This clonotype was seen a few times. The V and J genes are TRBV2 and TRBJ2-1, with TRBD1 matching over 8 bases. The V gene's germline CDR1 is SNHLY and CDR2 FYNNEI. V lost 6 bases and J lost 7; bases outside the gene matches: 2. This CDR3 has 12 amino acids. This CDR3 reads CASSGQGNEQFF. The CDR3 coding sequence is TGTGCCAGCAGCGGACAGGGTAATGAGCAGTTCTTC. Complete variable domain (other parts from reference TRBV2 and TRBJ2-1): EPEVTQTPSHQVTQMGQEVILRCVPISNHLYFYWYRQILGQKVEFLVSFYNNEISEKSEIFDDQFSVERPDGSNFTLKIRSTKLEDSAMYFCASSGQGNEQFFGPGTRLTVL.

V is TRBV29-1 and J is TRBJ1-1; TRBD1 might be the D (5 bases). The CDR3 runs 16 residues. Germline V gene lookup returns CDR1 SQVTM and CDR2 ANQGSEA. V was pared by 1 base and J by 3 bases, with 18 bases between. CDR3: CSVEGGGRVEHTEAFF. CDR3 coding DNA: TGCAGCGTTGAAGGCGGGGGAAGAGTAGAGCACACTGAAGCTTTCTTT. The full variable domain, with the rest looked up from reference TRBV29-1 and TRBJ1-1, is SAVISQKPSRDICQRGTSLTIQCQVDSQVTMMFWYRQQPGQSLTLIATANQGSEATYESGFVIDKFPISRPNLTFSTLTVSNMSPEDSSIYLCSVEGGGRVEHTEAFFGQGTRLTVV.

This clonotype showed up just a few times. The rearrangement links TRBV6-5 to TRBJ2-7; D is possibly TRBD2 (6 bases). V was pared by 5 bases and J by 0 bases, with 14 bases between. Germline V lookup: CDR1 MNHEY, CDR2 SVGAGI. The CDR3 is made up of 15 amino acids. The CDR3 coding sequence is TGTGCCAGCAGTCTCATTAGCGGATTCTCCTACGAGCAGTACTTC. It yields the protein CASSLISGFSYEQYF.

DNA of the CDR3: TGTGCCAGCAGTTCTAGGGGGCGCGAGGAGACCCAGTACTTC. Translating it yields CASSSRGREETQYF. The V and J genes are TRBV12-3 or TRBV12-4 and TRBJ2-5, with TRBD1 matching 7 bases. After removal of 4 bases from V and 5 bases from J, the junction contained 7 bases not matched to a gene. This CDR3 spans 14 amino acids.

This clonotype was picked up many times. V gene TRBV11-1 combines with J gene TRBJ2-1, with 8 nucleotides matching TRBD1. Unmatched junction bases numbered 6, after V lost 5 bases and J lost 15 bases. This CDR3 has 11 residues. Germline CDR1 SGHAT, CDR2 FQDESV (reference sequence). CDR3 protein: CASSRTGTPFF. CDR3 nucleotides: TGTGCCAGCAGCCGGACAGGGACCCCGTTCTTC.

This clonotype has just a few counts. The chain couples TRBV6-6 to TRBJ2-5; tentatively, D is TRBD1 (5 bases). The CDR3 is 12 amino acids. Germline CDR1 is MNHNY and CDR2 is SVGAGI (reference sequence). V was pared by 7 bases and J by 4 bases, with 10 bases between. DNA for the CDR3: TGTGCCAGCATAGGGGTTGGAGAGACCCAGTACTTC. It codes for CASIGVGETQYF.

This clonotype appeared a few times. Sequence at one end of the junction differs from germline and may be a read error. The rearrangement joins TRBV3-1 to TRBJ2-7, with a weak D call TRBD1 (6 bases). Germline lookup yields CDR1 LGHDT and CDR2 YNNKEL (reference sequence). This CDR3 contains 11 residues. CDR3 protein: CVSSSGQEQYF. The CDR3 nucleotides are TGTGTCAGCAGCTCCGGACAGGAGCAGTACTTC.

This clonotype was picked up a small number of times. J is TRBJ1-1 and V is TRBV27, with D uncertain. Trimming removed 4 bases from V and 0 bases from J, with 12 bases in between. This CDR3 spans 15 amino acids. Germline V gene lookup returns CDR1 MNHEY and CDR2 SMNVEV (reference sequence). CDR3 DNA: TGTGCCAGCAGTTACAGTAAGAACATGAACACTGAAGCTTTCTTT. Its protein product is CASSYSKNMNTEAFF.

The chain is built from TRBV5-6 and TRBJ2-4; TRBD2 is a possible D gene (5 bases). The germline V and J ends were trimmed by 0 bases and 0 bases, with 22 bases remaining between them. The germline CDR1 and CDR2 sequences are SGHDT and YYEEEE. CDR3 length: 20 amino acids. The CDR3 DNA sequence: TGTGCCAGCAGCTTGGCTACTAGAGTGGAGATGGGTAGAGCCAAAAACATTCAGTACTTC. Protein product: CASSLATRVEMGRAKNIQYF.